This T cell receptor (beta chain) appears in the sequencing data of a study of cytotoxic CD8 clonotypes in ibrutinib-treated CLL. Across the study: Samples averaged around 280,000 productive templates and about 94,000 productive rearrangements.

The V end was cut by 3 bases, the J end by 4 bases, with 14 bases between. Per germline, CDR1 SGHNT and CDR2 YYREEE (reference sequence). The CDR3 sequence is 14 residues long. Sequencing was designed to attain a depth spanning 1 in 200,000 to 1 in 1 million T cells. The data were produced by immunoSEQ multiplex PCR, yet TCRdb's version contains in-frame clones alone and is incomplete. The sample lists 50,000 to 65,000 clones; around three fifths were seen once. Details on this clone: Its antigen is undetermined.

The study, taken as a whole, reports: T-cell clonality at baseline went above that of age-matched healthy donors and rose and fell with circulating CD8+ T-cell counts.

V is TRBV5-4 and J is TRBJ2-7; no reliable D call. The sample here was PBMCs, taken after 12 months of ibrutinib treatment. This clonotype originated in a human donor with chronic lymphocytic leukemia. CDR3 nucleotides: TGTGCCAGCAGCTCCAGATCTAAGTCTTACGAGCAGTACTTC. This encodes CASSSRSKSYEQYF.